The clone carrying this T cell receptor beta chain came up once. This entry is derived from a study of blood T cell repertoires in COVID-19. The wider study: Sites in the United States, Italy and Spain provided acute and convalescent COVID-19 samples.

In the original processing: Reference gene primer amplification in the assay estimated nucleated cell counts. Using immunoSEQ multiplex PCR, the repertoire was profiled, and TCRdb retains in-frame clones only, with some absent. The D gene and trimming were derived from the DNA, and the V and J assignments and clone size from that table. The table records about 70,000 clones, around 87% of them present only once. The source of this sequence is a human donor in a cohort sampled during active COVID-19. What was sequenced was peripheral blood.

CDR3 sequence: CASSEGRAYNEQFF. The CDR3 bases are TGTGCCAGCAGTGAAGGCAGGGCTTACAATGAGCAGTTCTTC. The chain joins TRBV2 to TRBJ2-1, with a tentative D call TRBD1 (5 bases). V lost 1 base and J 4 bases, leaving 8 bases between the germline ends. This CDR3 region has 14 residues. The V gene's germline CDR1 is SNHLY and CDR2 FYNNEI.